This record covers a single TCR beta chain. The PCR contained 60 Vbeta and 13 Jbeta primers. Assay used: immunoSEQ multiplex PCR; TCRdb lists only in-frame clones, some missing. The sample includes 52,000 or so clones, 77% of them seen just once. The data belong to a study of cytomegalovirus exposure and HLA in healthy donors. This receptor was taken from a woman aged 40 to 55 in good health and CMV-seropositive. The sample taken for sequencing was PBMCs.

The chain's CDR3 is CASSLFDGHSNYGYTF. DNA for the CDR3: TGTGCCAGCAGTTTATTCGACGGACACTCTAACTATGGCTACACCTTC. This sequence joins TRBV28 and TRBJ1-2, with D perhaps TRBD1 (5 bases). The CDR3 spans 16 residues. The germline CDR1 and CDR2 sequences are MDHEN and SYDVKM. The V end lost 1 base, the J end lost 0 bases, and 12 bases lay between the germline ends.